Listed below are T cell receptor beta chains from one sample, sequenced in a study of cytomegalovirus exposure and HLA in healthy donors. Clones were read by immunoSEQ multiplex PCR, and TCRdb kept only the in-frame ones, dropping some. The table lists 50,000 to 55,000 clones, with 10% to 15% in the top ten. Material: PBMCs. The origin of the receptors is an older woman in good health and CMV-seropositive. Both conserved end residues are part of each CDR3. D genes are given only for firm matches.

CDR3 DNA: TGTGCCAGTAGTACCCCAGGCCAGGGCTACGAGCAGTACTTC
CDR3 protein: CASSTPGQGYEQYF
J gene: TRBJ2-7
V gene: TRBV19
D gene: .

CDR3 DNA: TGTGCCAGCTCAGAGACAGTGGGAACTGAAGCTTTCTTT
CDR3 protein: CASSETVGTEAFF
J gene: TRBJ1-1
V gene: TRBV18
D gene: .

CDR3 DNA: TGTGCCAGCAGTTCCCGACAGGACCCCAAAAAAGCTTTCTTT
CDR3 protein: CASSSRQDPKKAFF
J gene: TRBJ1-1
V gene: TRBV28
D gene: .

CDR3 DNA: TGTGCCAGCAGCTTGGGGACAGACCCAAGGGATTCACCCCTCCACTTT
CDR3 protein: CASSLGTDPRDSPLHF
J gene: TRBJ1-6
V gene: TRBV11-2
D gene: TRBD1

CDR3 DNA: TGTGCCAGCAGTGAAGAACAGGGGAGCTATGGCTACACCTTC
CDR3 protein: CASSEEQGSYGYTF
J gene: TRBJ1-2
V gene: TRBV2
D gene: TRBD1

CDR3 DNA: TGTGCCAGCTCACCAATTTTAGGCAGAGACACCTCTGGAAACACCATATATTTT
CDR3 protein: CASSPILGRDTSGNTIYF
J gene: TRBJ1-3
V gene: TRBV18
D gene: .

CDR3 DNA: TGTGCCAGCAGCGAAGGGACCACCCGGGGGAATGAAGCTTTCTTT
CDR3 protein: CASSEGTTRGNEAFF
J gene: TRBJ1-1
V gene: TRBV7-8
D gene: .

CDR3 DNA: TGTGCCAGCAGCCCTAACAGGGGGGCTAGCAATCAGCCCCAGCATTTT
CDR3 protein: CASSPNRGASNQPQHF
J gene: TRBJ1-5
V gene: TRBV5-6
D gene: TRBD1

CDR3 DNA: TGTGCCAGTAGCATCAGACAGGGGCCGTGGGCTTTCTTT
CDR3 protein: CASSIRQGPWAFF
J gene: TRBJ1-1
V gene: TRBV19
D gene: TRBD1

CDR3 DNA: TGTGCCAGTAGTATGGGCACAGGGCTGAACACTGAAGCTTTCTTT
CDR3 protein: CASSMGTGLNTEAFF
J gene: TRBJ1-1
V gene: TRBV19
D gene: .

CDR3 DNA: TGTGCCAGCAGCCTAGGGCGGGGCACTGAAGCTTTCTTT
CDR3 protein: CASSLGRGTEAFF
J gene: TRBJ1-1
V gene: TRBV6-5
D gene: .

CDR3 DNA: TGTGCCAGCAGTTTACACAGGGGGGACCCCTACGAGCAGTACTTC
CDR3 protein: CASSLHRGDPYEQYF
J gene: TRBJ2-7
V gene: TRBV27
D gene: TRBD1

CDR3 DNA: TGTGCCAGCAGTGAAGCGGGGCGGCTCAATGAGCAGTTCTTC
CDR3 protein: CASSEAGRLNEQFF
J gene: TRBJ2-1
V gene: TRBV2
D gene: .

CDR3 DNA: TGTGCCAGCAGTGAAATTGGCGGCCAGCCCCAGCATTTT
CDR3 protein: CASSEIGGQPQHF
J gene: TRBJ1-5
V gene: TRBV2
D gene: .

CDR3 DNA: TGCGCCAGCAGCCCGACTAGCGGGGGCACAGATACGCAGTATTTT
CDR3 protein: CASSPTSGGTDTQYF
J gene: TRBJ2-3
V gene: TRBV10-2
D gene: TRBD2

CDR3 DNA: TGTGCCAGCAGTGAATGGGGGGGAAACACTGAAGCTTTCTTT
CDR3 protein: CASSEWGGNTEAFF
J gene: TRBJ1-1
V gene: TRBV6-1
D gene: .

CDR3 DNA: TGTGCCAGCAGCCCGACTACGGAGGACGAGCAGTACTTC
CDR3 protein: CASSPTTEDEQYF
J gene: TRBJ2-7
V gene: TRBV7-6
D gene: .

CDR3 DNA: TGCAGCGCAGATAGGGGGACGAACACCGGGGAGCTGTTTTTT
CDR3 protein: CSADRGTNTGELFF
J gene: TRBJ2-2
V gene: TRBV29-1
D gene: .

CDR3 DNA: TGTGCCAGTAGTATAGGGGGGCGATCCCCCGAGCAGTACTTC
CDR3 protein: CASSIGGRSPEQYF
J gene: TRBJ2-7
V gene: TRBV19
D gene: .

CDR3 DNA: TGTGCCAGCACCCAAGCAGGGATGAGTGAAAAACTGTTTTTT
CDR3 protein: CASTQAGMSEKLFF
J gene: TRBJ1-4
V gene: TRBV6-5
D gene: .

CDR3 DNA: TGTGCCAGCAGTTTATCACCGGGGTACTATGGCTACACCTTC
CDR3 protein: CASSLSPGYYGYTF
J gene: TRBJ1-2
V gene: TRBV27
D gene: .

CDR3 DNA: TGTGCCAGCAGCGTGGGACAGGGACGCACAGATACGCAGTATTTT
CDR3 protein: CASSVGQGRTDTQYF
J gene: TRBJ2-3
V gene: TRBV9
D gene: TRBD1

CDR3 DNA: TGTGCCAGCAGTGAAAATGCCGGGGGGGCAGGTTTCTTC
CDR3 protein: CASSENAGGAGFF
J gene: TRBJ2-1
V gene: TRBV2
D gene: TRBD2

CDR3 DNA: TGTGCCAGCAGCTCGTCCTATAACAGGGGGCTTAATGAAGCTTTCTTT
CDR3 protein: CASSSSYNRGLNEAFF
J gene: TRBJ1-1
V gene: TRBV11-2
D gene: TRBD1

CDR3 DNA: TGTGCCAGCAGCGCAGGTGTAACTGGAAACACCATATATTTT
CDR3 protein: CASSAGVTGNTIYF
J gene: TRBJ1-3
V gene: TRBV7-9
D gene: .

CDR3 DNA: TGTGCCAGCAGTCAACCAGCAACTAATGAAAAACTGTTTTTT
CDR3 protein: CASSQPATNEKLFF
J gene: TRBJ1-4
V gene: TRBV6-5
D gene: .

CDR3 DNA: TGTGCCAGCAGCTCAGGGAGGGAGAGTCAGCCCCAGCATTTT
CDR3 protein: CASSSGRESQPQHF
J gene: TRBJ1-5
V gene: TRBV6-5
D gene: .

CDR3 DNA: TGCAGCGTTGAAGTTGGGAGGGGCAATGAGCAGTTCTTC
CDR3 protein: CSVEVGRGNEQFF
J gene: TRBJ2-1
V gene: TRBV29-1
D gene: TRBD2

CDR3 DNA: TGCGCCAGCAGTGACTTGGAAGGGAGGACCTCCTACGAGCAGTACTTC
CDR3 protein: CASSDLEGRTSYEQYF
J gene: TRBJ2-7
V gene: TRBV5-1
D gene: .

CDR3 DNA: TGTGCCAGCAGCCGGAGAGAGTACGAGCAGTACTTC
CDR3 protein: CASSRREYEQYF
J gene: TRBJ2-7
V gene: TRBV7-9
D gene: .

CDR3 DNA: TGTGCCAGCTCCCGCTTTGGGACAGGCTCTGGAAACACCATATATTTT
CDR3 protein: CASSRFGTGSGNTIYF
J gene: TRBJ1-3
V gene: TRBV18
D gene: TRBD1

CDR3 DNA: TGTGCCAGTACCCCGGGACAGGGACCCTACAATGAGCAGTTCTTC
CDR3 protein: CASTPGQGPYNEQFF
J gene: TRBJ2-1
V gene: TRBV19
D gene: TRBD1

CDR3 DNA: TGTGCCAGCAGCTTTAACTACGAGCAGTACTTC
CDR3 protein: CASSFNYEQYF
J gene: TRBJ2-7
V gene: TRBV5-4
D gene: .

CDR3 DNA: TGTGCCAGCAGTTTACGCGGCGACTGGATTCTTGAAGCTTTCTTT
CDR3 protein: CASSLRGDWILEAFF
J gene: TRBJ1-1
V gene: TRBV27
D gene: .

CDR3 DNA: TGCGCCAGCAGTCCTCAGTCTAACTATGGCTACACCTTC
CDR3 protein: CASSPQSNYGYTF
J gene: TRBJ1-2
V gene: TRBV5-1
D gene: .

CDR3 DNA: TGTGCCAGCAGCCGTTCCATTCCCGGGACAGGGAATTTCGAGCAGTACTTC
CDR3 protein: CASSRSIPGTGNFEQYF
J gene: TRBJ2-7
V gene: TRBV11-2
D gene: TRBD1

CDR3 DNA: TGTGCCAGCAGCGTGGACCTTCAGGGGAGGGTCCCTTATGGCTACACCTTC
CDR3 protein: CASSVDLQGRVPYGYTF
J gene: TRBJ1-2
V gene: TRBV5-4
D gene: .

CDR3 DNA: TGTGCCAGCAGCGCAGACACCCCGAACACCGGGGAGCTGTTTTTT
CDR3 protein: CASSADTPNTGELFF
J gene: TRBJ2-2
V gene: TRBV7-9
D gene: .

CDR3 DNA: TGTGCCAGCAGTTCGTTACAGGAGACAGGGAACACTGAAGCTTTCTTT
CDR3 protein: CASSSLQETGNTEAFF
J gene: TRBJ1-1
V gene: TRBV6-5
D gene: .

CDR3 DNA: TGTGCCAGCAGTCCCCGGGACAGGGGGCTTGACTATGGCTACACCTTC
CDR3 protein: CASSPRDRGLDYGYTF
J gene: TRBJ1-2
V gene: TRBV27
D gene: TRBD1

CDR3 DNA: TGTGCCAGCAGTGAAGTCGGGGGGGGCCTGGAGTATGGCTACACCTTC
CDR3 protein: CASSEVGGGLEYGYTF
J gene: TRBJ1-2
V gene: TRBV6-1
D gene: .

CDR3 DNA: TGTGCCAGCATGGGCAGTTCTTTTAATTCACCCCTCCACTTT
CDR3 protein: CASMGSSFNSPLHF
J gene: TRBJ1-6
V gene: TRBV28
D gene: .

CDR3 DNA: TGTGCCAGCAGCTTGGGTAGAAAGGGAGCCTACGAGCAGTACTTC
CDR3 protein: CASSLGRKGAYEQYF
J gene: TRBJ2-7
V gene: TRBV5-4
D gene: .

CDR3 DNA: TGTGCCAGCAGGACGGACGGCGGGGGCGGAGAGCAGTACTTC
CDR3 protein: CASRTDGGGGEQYF
J gene: TRBJ2-7
V gene: TRBV6-1
D gene: .

CDR3 DNA: TGCAGCGTTGAAGGAGAGGGATCGGACAATGAGCAGTTCTTC
CDR3 protein: CSVEGEGSDNEQFF
J gene: TRBJ2-1
V gene: TRBV29-1
D gene: .

CDR3 DNA: TGTGCCAGCTCACCACCCGAGAGCGAGACCCAGTACTTC
CDR3 protein: CASSPPESETQYF
J gene: TRBJ2-5
V gene: TRBV18
D gene: .

CDR3 DNA: TGCAGCGCCGGTCAGGGACAGGGTAACTACGAGCAGTACTTC
CDR3 protein: CSAGQGQGNYEQYF
J gene: TRBJ2-7
V gene: TRBV29-1
D gene: TRBD1

CDR3 DNA: TGTGCCAGCTCACTTAGGGGTGTGGAAGAGACCCAGTACTTC
CDR3 protein: CASSLRGVEETQYF
J gene: TRBJ2-5
V gene: TRBV18
D gene: .

CDR3 DNA: TGTGCCAGCAGCACTGGACAGGGGCGCCTCGAGCAGTACTTC
CDR3 protein: CASSTGQGRLEQYF
J gene: TRBJ2-7
V gene: TRBV9
D gene: TRBD1

CDR3 DNA: TGTGCCAGCAGCCGAACAGGGGATGGAAACACCATATATTTT
CDR3 protein: CASSRTGDGNTIYF
J gene: TRBJ1-3
V gene: TRBV6-5
D gene: TRBD1

CDR3 DNA: TGTGCCAGTAGTCCCTCACGGGGGACAGATACGCAGTATTTT
CDR3 protein: CASSPSRGTDTQYF
J gene: TRBJ2-3
V gene: TRBV19
D gene: .

CDR3 DNA: TGTGCCAGCAGTGTAGGGGGTTCCGACAATGAGCAGTTCTTC
CDR3 protein: CASSVGGSDNEQFF
J gene: TRBJ2-1
V gene: TRBV6-1
D gene: .

CDR3 DNA: TGCGCCAGCAGCCGCGGACTAGCGCCCACCTCCTACGAGCAGTACTTC
CDR3 protein: CASSRGLAPTSYEQYF
J gene: TRBJ2-7
V gene: TRBV4-1
D gene: TRBD2

CDR3 DNA: TGTGCCAGCAGCTTGGGACAGGGGAACTATGGCTACACCTTC
CDR3 protein: CASSLGQGNYGYTF
J gene: TRBJ1-2
V gene: TRBV5-4
D gene: TRBD1